A single sample gave rise to the 3 T cell receptor beta chains below, sequenced in a study of shared clonotypes between healthy human individuals. The protocol was immunoSEQ multiplex PCR, while the TCRdb copy is restricted to in-frame clones and leaves out a portion. The repertoire has 2,500,000 or so clones, approximately 94% of them found once; the top ten carry about 0.13%. Sequencing was carried out using naive CD4+ T cells sorted from blood. As to subset: CD45RA+ positively selected. The receptors were gathered from a man in his late teens or twenties in good health.

The chain uses TRBV2 and TRBJ2-7; perhaps TRBD2 as D (6 bases). Germline loops: CDR1 SNHLY, CDR2 FYNNEI. This CDR3 region has 16 residues. Between the trimmed V and J ends, which lost 6 bases and 3 bases, there was a span of 21 bases. CDR3 coding DNA: TGTGCCAGCAGCGGCGGGACTTTGCCCCCCTTCTACGAGCAGTACTTC. Its protein product is CASSGGTLPPFYEQYF.

This clone was recorded only once. V usage is TRBV7-3 and J usage is TRBJ2-5, with TRBD2 matching 9 bases. The CDR3 is made up of 16 amino acids. V dropped 5 bases and J dropped 1; count of bases not matched to a gene: 8. CDR1 is SGHTA, CDR2 FQGTGA, per germline. The CDR3 nucleotides read TGTGCCAGCAGCCTTCTTAGCGGGGGCCCCCAAGAGACCCAGTACTTC. Translated: CASSLLSGGPQETQYF.

The count of this clone is one. One end of the junction is discordant with germline, which a read error may explain. The V and J genes are TRBV6-1 and TRBJ2-6; D uncertain. Germline V CDR1 and CDR2: MNHNS, SASEGT. The CDR3 length is 18 residues. The CDR3 sequence: CAISVGPLQVSGANVLTF. The CDR3, as DNA: TGTGCCATCAGTGTAGGCCCCCTACAAGTTTCCGGGGCCAACGTCCTGACTTTC.